A single sample is the source of the 26 T cell receptor beta chains below, sequenced in a study of T cells after yellow fever vaccination. MiXCR, applied by TCRdb to the 5' RACE reads, yields one record per CDR3 protein. Counted here are about 340,000 distinct CDR3 sequences, about 12% occurring once; the ten biggest clones make up about 3%. The sample consisted of CD4+ T cells sorted from PBMCs, taken 15 days after the yellow fever booster vaccination. These receptors were taken from a man in his late teens or twenties who received the YFV17D yellow fever vaccine.

The chain employs TRBV29-1 and TRBJ2-3; D is perhaps TRBD1 (5 bases). The V end lost 6 bases, the J end lost 4 bases, and 11 bases lay between the germline ends. There are 12 residues in the CDR3. Germline lookup yields CDR1 SQVTM and CDR2 ANQGSEA. The CDR3 loop reads CSVAGWADTQYF. The DNA for the CDR3 is TGCAGCGTAGCAGGGTGGGCAGATACGCAGTATTTT.

This clonotype was detected only a few times. The J gene is TRBJ1-4, the V gene TRBV12-3 or TRBV12-4; D unclear. This CDR3 has 13 residues. The V gene lost 3 bases and the J gene lost 5 bases, with 7 bases spanning the gap. CDR3 sequence (DNA): TGTGCCAGCAGTTTCTGGGAGAATGAAAAACTGTTTTTT. Residues: CASSFWENEKLFF.

The V and J genes are TRBV5-4 and TRBJ2-6; D remains ambiguous. Deletions cut 4 bases from V and 4 bases from J, with 12 bases between. This CDR3 has 15 residues. Germline V CDR1 and CDR2: SGHNT, YYREEE (reference sequence). The CDR3, as DNA: TGTGCCAGCAGCGTCCGGCAGACCGGGGCCAACGTCCTGACTTTC. It specifies CASSVRQTGANVLTF.

Many counts were recorded for this clonotype. V usage is TRBV7-9 and J usage is TRBJ2-1; 7 bases fit TRBD1. Losses at the gene ends were 5 bases for V and 16 bases for J; bases not matched to a gene: 11. The CDR3 totals 12 residues. Per the germline V gene, CDR1 is SEHNR and CDR2 is FQNEAQ (reference sequence). Written as DNA, the CDR3 is TGTGCCAGCAGCCCCAGAAGTCGGGACAGCTTCTTC. Its protein is CASSPRSRDSFF.

This clonotype was observed a few times. This rearrangement joins TRBV12-5 to TRBJ1-1; TRBD1 aligns across 8 bases. The CDR3 is made up of 15 amino acids. Germline trimming cut 1 base from V and 3 bases from J; bases unmatched to any gene: 4. Germline loops: CDR1 LGHNT, CDR2 FRNRAP. The CDR3 loop is CASGLAQGAHTEAFF. CDR3 DNA sequence: TGTGCTAGTGGTTTGGCCCAGGGGGCGCACACTGAAGCTTTCTTT.

This clonotype was seen a few times. This chain links TRBV5-1 with TRBJ2-5; 8 nucleotides align to TRBD2. CDR3 length: 15 amino acids. Trimming removed 2 bases from V and 2 bases from J; junction bases left unmatched: 5. CDR1 is SGHRS, CDR2 YFSETQ, per germline. As DNA, the CDR3 is TGCGCCAGCAGCTTCCTCGGGGGGGAGCAAGAGACCCAGTACTTC. Its protein product is CASSFLGGEQETQYF.

Only a few counts were recorded for this clonotype. J is TRBJ2-7 and V is TRBV5-1; D unclear. The CDR3 spans 12 residues. Germline CDR1 SGHRS, CDR2 YFSETQ. V was cut by 0 bases and J by 7 bases, with 8 bases left in between. Here the CDR3 reads CASSLAVWEQYV. DNA of the CDR3: TGCGCCAGCAGCTTGGCCGTTTGGGAGCAGTACGTC.

V and J are TRBV27 and TRBJ2-6, with TRBD2 as a possible D gene (6 bases). Trimming pared 9 bases from V and 4 bases from J, leaving 13 bases between. Germline values: CDR1 MNHEY, CDR2 SMNVEV (reference sequence). The CDR3 consists of 14 residues. CDR3 coding DNA: TGTGCCAGTCGATCGGAGGGAGGGGCCAACGTCCTGACTTTC. It translates to CASRSEGGANVLTF.

The chain uses TRBV5-1 and TRBJ1-1, with 11 positions matching TRBD1. CDR1 and CDR2 (germline): SGHRS, YFSETQ. Germline trimming cut 4 bases from V and 6 bases from J; bases unmatched to any gene: 5. The CDR3 totals 14 residues. The CDR3 sequence is CASSQGTGGAEAFF. The CDR3 DNA reads TGCGCCAGCAGCCAAGGGACAGGGGGAGCTGAAGCTTTCTTT.

The chain couples TRBV2 to TRBJ1-1; no firm D call. CDR3 size: 14 residues. V shed 2 bases and J shed 1 base, with 8 bases lying between them. Germline V gene sequence: CDR1 SNHLY, CDR2 FYNNEI. CDR3 amino acids: CASSEFGENTEAFF. For the CDR3, the DNA is TGTGCCAGCAGTGAATTCGGCGAGAACACTGAAGCTTTCTTT.

V and J are TRBV9 and TRBJ1-2, with D uncertain. CDR3 length equals 15 residues. Germline V gene data show CDR1 as SGDLS and CDR2 as YYNGEE. Between the trimmed V and J ends, which lost 3 bases and 3 bases, there was a span of 15 bases. CDR3: CASSETPSVDYGYTF. The CDR3 DNA reads as TGTGCCAGCAGCGAGACCCCCTCGGTTGACTATGGCTACACCTTC.

Only a few counts were recorded for this clonotype. The chain couples TRBV28 to TRBJ1-4; D unclear. Germline V lookup: CDR1 MDHEN, CDR2 SYDVKM. Trimming cost V 7 bases and J 0 bases, with 9 bases left between them. This CDR3 has 14 amino acids. CDR3 nucleotides: TGTGCCAGCACCCCAGTCACAACTAATGAAAAACTGTTTTTT. Amino acid sequence: CASTPVTTNEKLFF. The entire variable domain, with the rest obtained from reference TRBV28 and TRBJ1-4, is as follows: DVKVTQSSRYLVKRTGEKVFLECVQDMDHENMFWYRQDPGLGLRLIYFSYDVKMKEKGDIPEGYSVSREKKERFSLILESASTNQTSMYLCASTPVTTNEKLFFGSGTQLSVL.

The V call is TRBV12-3 or TRBV12-4, the J call TRBJ2-1; 10 nucleotides align to TRBD1. V shed 3 bases and J 7 bases; nucleotides not matched to a gene: 9. The CDR3 extends over 16 amino acids. For the CDR3, the DNA is TGTGCCAGCAGTTTCGGGACGGGACAGGGGAAGAATGAGCAGTTCTTC. Its translation: CASSFGTGQGKNEQFF.

V and J are TRBV7-2 and TRBJ1-5, with D perhaps matching TRBD1 (6 bases). The germline CDR1 and CDR2 sequences are SGHTA and FQGNSA. The CDR3 is 12 amino acids. The ends were cut back, 6 bases at V and 7 bases at J, with 10 bases in the middle. The DNA of the CDR3 is TGTGCCAGCAGTATACAGGGCCAGCCCCAGCATTTT. The encoded protein is CASSIQGQPQHF. The full variable domain, completed using reference TRBV7-2 and TRBJ1-5, is GAGVSQSPSNKVTEKGKDVELRCDPISGHTALYWYRQSLGQGLEFLIYFQGNSAPDKSGLPSDRFSAERTGGSVSTLTIQRTQQEDSAVYLCASSIQGQPQHFGDGTRLSIL.

This clonotype was detected ten times or more. This chain uses TRBV5-1 with TRBJ1-6, with 8 bases matching TRBD1. CDR1 and CDR2 from the germline V gene are SGHRS and YFSETQ. This CDR3 contains 15 residues. V shed 4 bases, J shed 4 bases, and the junction held 4 bases outside the gene matches. The DNA of the CDR3 is TGCGCCAGCAGCCTACGGACAGGGTATAATTCACCCCTCCACTTT. It yields the protein CASSLRTGYNSPLHF.

V and J are TRBV6-9 and TRBJ1-6; 11 bases fit TRBD1. The junction had 5 bases not matched to a gene; V was cut back by 9 bases and J by 10 bases. Germline V lookup: CDR1 MNHGY, CDR2 SVAAGI. The CDR3 covers 13 residues. Here the CDR3 reads CARRGQGESPLHF. The CDR3 region has the DNA TGTGCCAGGAGGGGACAGGGGGAGTCACCCCTCCACTTT.

The gene calls are TRBV21-1 and TRBJ2-7; the table's D call TRBD2 went unverified against the DNA. TRBV21-1 counts as a pseudogene. The CDR3 covers 16 residues. The CDR3 region has the DNA TGTGCCAGCAGCGAAGCCGGGACTGAAGACTCCTACGAGCAGTACTTC. This sequence encodes CASSEAGTEDSYEQYF.

This clonotype was recorded a few times. This chain uses TRBV3-1 with TRBJ2-7; D is perhaps TRBD2 (6 bases). Germline V gives CDR1 LGHDT, CDR2 YNNKEL (reference sequence). Trimming removed 3 bases from V and 3 bases from J, with 15 bases in between. This CDR3 has 15 residues. CDR3 loop: CASSHRDWGYYEQYF. CDR3 in DNA: TGTGCCAGCAGCCATCGGGACTGGGGCTACTACGAGCAGTACTTC.

This clonotype was observed a handful of times. This sequence joins TRBV6-5 and TRBJ2-3; 7 bases map to TRBD2. The germline CDR1 and CDR2 sequences are MNHEY and SVGAGI. V shed 6 bases, J shed 2 bases, and the junction held 11 bases outside the gene matches. CDR3 length equals 16 residues. The CDR3 region is CASRKGRDYATDTQYF. The CDR3 DNA sequence: TGTGCCAGCAGAAAGGGCCGGGACTACGCCACAGATACGCAGTATTTT.

This clonotype came up a few times. The V call is TRBV5-1, the J call TRBJ2-7; D gene ambiguous. Germline-derived CDR1 and CDR2 are SGHRS and YFSETQ. V was trimmed by 1 base and J by 3 bases, leaving 11 bases between them. The CDR3 loop spans 14 amino acids. CDR3 sequence (DNA): TGCGCCAGCAGCTTGTCCATAGGGAACTACGAGCAGTACGTC. Protein: CASSLSIGNYEQYV.

The chain has TRBV2 and TRBJ1-5; no reliable D call. Germline V lookup: CDR1 SNHLY, CDR2 FYNNEI. The germline V and J ends were trimmed by 6 bases and 4 bases, with 16 bases remaining between them. The CDR3 totals 15 residues. DNA for the CDR3: TGTGCCAGCAGAGACCCTGGACGGGCAAATCAGCCCCAGCATTTT. It translates to CASRDPGRANQPQHF.

This clonotype was found a few times. The gene calls are TRBV23-1 and TRBJ1-6; 9 bases line up with TRBD1. TRBV23-1 is treated as an ORF (open reading frame) with a function not yet certain. The J segment lost 14 bases and the V segment lost 4 bases, leaving 9 bases of the junction unmatched. This CDR3 has 14 amino acids. The CDR3 DNA sequence: TGCGCCAGCAGTCCCCCACAGGGGGCTCGGGCCCTCCACTTT. The encoded protein is CASSPPQGARALHF.

Ten or more counts support this clonotype. This chain connects TRBV5-6 to TRBJ2-5, with 7 bases identical to TRBD2. The V gene end was trimmed by 0 bases and the J gene end by 2 bases; junction bases not matched to a gene: 4. The CDR3 sequence is 15 residues long. Germline V gene sequence: CDR1 SGHDT, CDR2 YYEEEE. As DNA, the CDR3 is TGTGCCAGCAGCTTGGGTTGGGGGGGACAAGAGACCCAGTACTTC. Protein sequence: CASSLGWGGQETQYF.

The V and J genes are TRBV5-1 and TRBJ2-1; D not certain. V lost 5 bases to trimming and J lost 9 bases, with 15 bases between them. Germline CDR1 is SGHRS and CDR2 is YFSETQ. This CDR3 contains 13 residues. CDR3 amino acids: CASSWALRSEQFF. The CDR3 bases are TGCGCCAGCAGTTGGGCCTTGAGGAGTGAGCAGTTCTTC.

This sequence joins TRBV20-1 and TRBJ2-5, with 7 bases aligning to TRBD2. Unmatched junction bases numbered 9, after V lost 0 bases and J lost 5 bases. From germline, CDR1 is DFQATT and CDR2 SNEGSKA (reference sequence). The CDR3 length is 15 residues. CDR3 DNA sequence: TGCAGTGCTAGAGATCTGGGAGGGGACGGGGAGACCCAGTACTTC. This sequence encodes CSARDLGGDGETQYF.

The chain carries TRBV5-5 and TRBJ2-7; 7 bases fit TRBD1. In germline, CDR1 is SGHKS, CDR2 YYEKEE (reference sequence). The J segment lost 0 bases and the V segment lost 0 bases, leaving 6 bases of the junction unmatched. This CDR3 is 16 amino acids long. CDR3 in amino acids: CASSLAWTGISYEQYV. Here the CDR3 DNA reads TGTGCCAGCAGCTTGGCATGGACAGGAATCTCCTACGAGCAGTACGTC.